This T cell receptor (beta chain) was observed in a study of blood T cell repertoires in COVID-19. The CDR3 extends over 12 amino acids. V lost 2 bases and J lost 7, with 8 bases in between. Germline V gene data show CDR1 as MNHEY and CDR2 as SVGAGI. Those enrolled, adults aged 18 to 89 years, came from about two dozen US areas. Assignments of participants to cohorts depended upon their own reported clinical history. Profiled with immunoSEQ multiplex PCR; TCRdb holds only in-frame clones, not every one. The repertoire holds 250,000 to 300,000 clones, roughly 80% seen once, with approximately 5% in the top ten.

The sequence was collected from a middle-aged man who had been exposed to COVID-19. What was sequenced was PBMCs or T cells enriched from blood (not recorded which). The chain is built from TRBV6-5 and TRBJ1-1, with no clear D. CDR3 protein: CASSYQGSEAFF. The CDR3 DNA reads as TGTGCCAGCAGTTACCAAGGGAGTGAAGCTTTCTTT.